The clone carrying this T cell receptor beta chain was observed a few times. Unique molecular identifiers featured in how the TCRbeta library was prepared. Using its own MiXCR run on the PCR reads, TCRdb lists one record per CDR3 protein. The table lists 350,000 to 450,000 distinct CDR3 sequences, approximately 12% of them singletons. CDR1 and CDR2 (germline): KGHSY, FQNENV. V shed 3 bases and J shed 3 bases, with 9 bases lying between them. This CDR3 comprises 14 residues. This entry belongs to a study of T-cell reconstitution after alpha-beta-depleted transplantation in children. The sequence came from a human donor who donated a stem cell graft to a child with Fanconi anemia. The chain joins TRBV16 to TRBJ1-5; D is possibly TRBD1 (5 bases). The material sequenced was PBMCs, taken from the stem cell graft. The CDR3 region is CASSQTEANQPQHF. In DNA form, the CDR3 reads TGTGCCAGCAGCCAGACAGAAGCCAATCAGCCCCAGCATTTT.